The TCR beta chain described here comes from a study of human T cells and chemical hapten exposure. General study points: Donors' alopecia may make their immune response differ from healthy people's. Expanded TCRs grouped into significantly more large CDR3 similarity clusters than controls produced.

As to time point: patch test 1, 2 weeks after DPC sensitization. Treatment in this sample: therapeutic diphenylcyclopropenone sensitization with weekly scalp DPC. The V end was cut by 6 bases, the J end by 4 bases, with 9 bases between. In germline, CDR1 is MNHNY, CDR2 SVGAGI (reference sequence). CDR3 size: 13 residues. TCRdb reprocessed the RACE reads with MiXCR, giving one entry per CDR3 protein. Among some 120,000 distinct CDR3 sequences, 12% were seen once, and the ten largest hold roughly 1.5%. Concerning this clonotype itself: Its antigen is as yet unknown.

This sequence joins TRBV6-6 and TRBJ1-4; D is ambiguous. The receptor was derived from a woman aged 50 to 65 with alopecia areata. Some clones in this sample may be carry-over from other donors' samples. Sample: whole blood, taken in connection with sensitization to the hapten diphenylcyclopropenone (DPC). CDR3 coding DNA: TGTGCCAGCAGCCCCGACCTTAATGAAAAACTGTTTTTT. As protein: CASSPDLNEKLFF.